This T cell receptor (beta chain) was found in a study of blood T cell repertoires in COVID-19. Assay: immunoSEQ multiplex PCR; the TCRdb copy retains only in-frame clones and omits some. The repertoire has 170,000 or so clones, about 86% of them found once; the top ten carry over 0.7%. Germline trimming cut 3 bases from V and 4 bases from J; bases unmatched to any gene: 2. Germline CDR1 DFQATT, CDR2 SNEGSKA (reference sequence). The length of the CDR3 is 14 residues. This clone was detected once. Sequencing was performed on peripheral blood. This TCR was recovered from a woman aged 18-35 years who had recovered from COVID-19. J is TRBJ2-1 and V is TRBV20-1, with 11 bases matching TRBD2. CDR3 nucleotide sequence: TGCAGTGCTAGTTGGACTAGCGGGTACAATGAGCAGTTCTTC. It is translated as CSASWTSGYNEQFF.